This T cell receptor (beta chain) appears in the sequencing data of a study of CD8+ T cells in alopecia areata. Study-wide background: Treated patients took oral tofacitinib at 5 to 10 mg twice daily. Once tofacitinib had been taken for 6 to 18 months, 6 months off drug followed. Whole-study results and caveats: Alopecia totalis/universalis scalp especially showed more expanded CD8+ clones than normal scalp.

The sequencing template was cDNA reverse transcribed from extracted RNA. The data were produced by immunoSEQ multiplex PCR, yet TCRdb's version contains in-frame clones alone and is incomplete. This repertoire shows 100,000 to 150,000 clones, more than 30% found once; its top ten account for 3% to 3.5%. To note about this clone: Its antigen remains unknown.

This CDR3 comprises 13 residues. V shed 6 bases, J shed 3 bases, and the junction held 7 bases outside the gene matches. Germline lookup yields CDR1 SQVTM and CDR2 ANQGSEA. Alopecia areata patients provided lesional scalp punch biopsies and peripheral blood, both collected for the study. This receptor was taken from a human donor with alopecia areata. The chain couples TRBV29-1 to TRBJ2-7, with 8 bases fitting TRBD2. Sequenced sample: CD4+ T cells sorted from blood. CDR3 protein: CSVDAGGRYEQYF. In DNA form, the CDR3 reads TGCAGCGTGGATGCGGGGGGCCGCTACGAGCAGTACTTC.